These 3 T cell receptor beta chains originate from one sample sequenced in a study of CD8+ T cells in alopecia areata. Once RNA had been extracted, it was reverse transcribed into cDNA to act as the sequencing template. TCRdb's table, derived via immunoSEQ multiplex PCR, lists solely in-frame clones and lacks some. In the table there are over 90,000 clones, 55% of which are singletons. Sequenced sample: CD4+ T cells sorted from blood. The source is a human donor in good health.

This clone occurred many times. The V gene is TRBV7-2, the J gene TRBJ2-3; TRBD2 aligns across 9 bases. The germline V gene has CDR1 SGHTA and CDR2 FQGNSA. Unmatched junction bases numbered 10, after V lost 1 base and J lost 11 bases. The CDR3 totals 15 residues. CDR3 region: CASSLEAGGLPKQYF. As DNA, the CDR3 is TGTGCCAGCAGCTTAGAGGCGGGGGGGCTTCCCAAGCAGTATTTT.

This clone was detected a few times. The genes are TRBV2 and TRBJ1-2; no clear D. Trimming took off 4 bases at V and 2 bases at J, with 11 bases between the two ends. The length of the CDR3 is 14 residues. Per germline, CDR1 SNHLY and CDR2 FYNNEI. CDR3 amino acids: CASSATVPNYGYTF. The CDR3, as DNA: TGTGCCAGCAGTGCCACAGTCCCAAACTATGGCTACACCTTC.

This chain joins TRBV7-9 and TRBJ2-5, with D maybe TRBD1 (5 bases). The CDR3 loop spans 11 amino acids. V lost 4 bases, J lost 5 bases, and 5 bases lay in between. CDR1 is SEHNR, CDR2 FQNEAQ, per germline (reference sequence). CDR3 sequence: CASSWGETQYF. The CDR3 bases are TGTGCCAGCAGCTGGGGCGAGACCCAGTACTTC.